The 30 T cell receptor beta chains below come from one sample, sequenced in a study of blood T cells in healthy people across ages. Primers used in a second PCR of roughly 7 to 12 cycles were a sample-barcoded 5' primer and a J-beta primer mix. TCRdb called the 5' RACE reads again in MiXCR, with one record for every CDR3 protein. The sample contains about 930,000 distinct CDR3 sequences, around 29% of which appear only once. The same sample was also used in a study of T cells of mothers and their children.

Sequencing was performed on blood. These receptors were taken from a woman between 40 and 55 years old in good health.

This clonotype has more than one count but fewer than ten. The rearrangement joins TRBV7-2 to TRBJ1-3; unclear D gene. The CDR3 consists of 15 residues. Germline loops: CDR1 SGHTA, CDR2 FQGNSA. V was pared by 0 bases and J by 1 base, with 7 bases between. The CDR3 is CASSLALGSGNTIYF. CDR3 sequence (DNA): TGTGCCAGCAGCTTAGCTCTGGGATCTGGAAACACCATATATTTT.

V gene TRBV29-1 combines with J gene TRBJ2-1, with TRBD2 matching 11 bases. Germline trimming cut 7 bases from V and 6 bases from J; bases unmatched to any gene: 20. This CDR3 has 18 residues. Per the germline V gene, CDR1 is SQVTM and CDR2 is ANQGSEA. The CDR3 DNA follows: TGCAGCGGTAGGAAACTAGCGGGGGCCCCCTCCGCAATCAATGAGCAGTTCTTC. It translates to CSGRKLAGAPSAINEQFF.

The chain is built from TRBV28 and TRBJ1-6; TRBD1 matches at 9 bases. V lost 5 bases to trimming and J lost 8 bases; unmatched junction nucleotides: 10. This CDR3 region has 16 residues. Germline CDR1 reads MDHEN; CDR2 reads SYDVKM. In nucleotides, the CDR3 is TGTGCCAGCAGTCCCAACGGACAGGGGTGGCATTCACCCCTCCACTTT. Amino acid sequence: CASSPNGQGWHSPLHF.

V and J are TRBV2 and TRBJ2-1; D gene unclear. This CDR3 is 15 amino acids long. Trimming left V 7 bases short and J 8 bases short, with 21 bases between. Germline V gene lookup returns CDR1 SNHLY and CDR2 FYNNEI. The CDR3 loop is CASIVTLSRSDEQFF. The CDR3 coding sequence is TGTGCCAGCATCGTGACCCTCAGTCGGAGCGATGAGCAGTTCTTC.

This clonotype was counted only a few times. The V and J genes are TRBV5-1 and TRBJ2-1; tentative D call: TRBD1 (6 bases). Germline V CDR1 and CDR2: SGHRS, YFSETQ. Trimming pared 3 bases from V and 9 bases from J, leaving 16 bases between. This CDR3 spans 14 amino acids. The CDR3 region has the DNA TGCGCCAGCAGCTCTGGGACACACAATAGTGAGCAGTTCTTC. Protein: CASSSGTHNSEQFF.

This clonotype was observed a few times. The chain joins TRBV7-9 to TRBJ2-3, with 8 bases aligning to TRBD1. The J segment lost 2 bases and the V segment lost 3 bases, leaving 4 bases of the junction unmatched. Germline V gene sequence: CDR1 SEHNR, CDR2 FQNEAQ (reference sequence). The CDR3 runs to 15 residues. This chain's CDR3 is CASSFQGAITDTQYF. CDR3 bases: TGTGCCAGCAGCTTCCAGGGGGCGATCACAGATACGCAGTATTTT.

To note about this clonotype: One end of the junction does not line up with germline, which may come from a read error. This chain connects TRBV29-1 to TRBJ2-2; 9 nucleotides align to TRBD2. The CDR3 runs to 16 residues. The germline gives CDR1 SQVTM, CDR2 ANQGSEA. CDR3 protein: CGVDFPSGAGAGELFF. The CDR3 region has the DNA TGCGGCGTTGATTTTCCTAGCGGGGCGGGGGCCGGGGAGCTGTTTTTT.

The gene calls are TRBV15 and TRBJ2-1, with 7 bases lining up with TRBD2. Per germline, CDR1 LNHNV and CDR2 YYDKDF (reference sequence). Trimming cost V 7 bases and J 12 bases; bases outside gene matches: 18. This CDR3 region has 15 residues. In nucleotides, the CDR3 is TGTGCCACCACCCCCCGAGGCGGGGGTTTTGGGATGCAGTTCTTC. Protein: CATTPRGGGFGMQFF.

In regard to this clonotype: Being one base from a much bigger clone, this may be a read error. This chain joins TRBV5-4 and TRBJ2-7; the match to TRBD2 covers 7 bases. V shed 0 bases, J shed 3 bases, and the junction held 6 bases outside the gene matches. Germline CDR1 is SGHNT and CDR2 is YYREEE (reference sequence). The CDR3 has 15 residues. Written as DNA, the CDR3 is TGTGCCAGCAGCTTGGGAAGGAGCGGGGACTACGAGCAGTACTTC. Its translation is CASSLGRSGDYEQYF.

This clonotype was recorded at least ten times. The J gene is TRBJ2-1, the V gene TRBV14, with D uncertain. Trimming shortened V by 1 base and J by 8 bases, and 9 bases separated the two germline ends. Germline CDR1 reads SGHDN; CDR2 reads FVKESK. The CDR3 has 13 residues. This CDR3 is CASSQVVLDEQFF. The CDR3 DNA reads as TGTGCCAGCAGCCAAGTTGTACTCGATGAGCAGTTCTTC.

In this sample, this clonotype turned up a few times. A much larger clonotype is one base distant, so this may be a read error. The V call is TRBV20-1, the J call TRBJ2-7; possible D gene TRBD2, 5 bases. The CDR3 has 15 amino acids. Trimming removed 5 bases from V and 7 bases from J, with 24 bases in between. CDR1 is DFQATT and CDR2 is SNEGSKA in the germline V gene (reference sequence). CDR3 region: CSALSGLGVGYEQYF. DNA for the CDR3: TGCAGTGCTCTGTCCGGACTGGGAGTCGGCTATGAGCAGTACTTC.

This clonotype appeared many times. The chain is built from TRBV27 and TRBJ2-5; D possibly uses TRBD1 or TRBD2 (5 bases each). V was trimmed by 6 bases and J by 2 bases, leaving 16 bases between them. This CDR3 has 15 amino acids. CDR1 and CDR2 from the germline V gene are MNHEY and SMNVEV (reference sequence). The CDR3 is CASRHLRDGQETQYF. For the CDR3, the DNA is TGTGCCAGCAGACACCTTCGGGACGGACAAGAGACCCAGTACTTC.

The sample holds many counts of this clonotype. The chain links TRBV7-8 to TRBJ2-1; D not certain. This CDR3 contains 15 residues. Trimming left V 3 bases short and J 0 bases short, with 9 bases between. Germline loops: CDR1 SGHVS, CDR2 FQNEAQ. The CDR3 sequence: CASSFDARSYNEQFF. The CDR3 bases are TGTGCCAGCAGCTTTGACGCACGCTCCTACAATGAGCAGTTCTTC.

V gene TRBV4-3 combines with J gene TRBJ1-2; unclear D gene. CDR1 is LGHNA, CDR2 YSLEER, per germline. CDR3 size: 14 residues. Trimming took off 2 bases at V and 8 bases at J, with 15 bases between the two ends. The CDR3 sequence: CASSQTDGIRGYTF. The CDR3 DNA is TGCGCCAGCAGCCAAACCGACGGGATCAGGGGCTACACCTTC.

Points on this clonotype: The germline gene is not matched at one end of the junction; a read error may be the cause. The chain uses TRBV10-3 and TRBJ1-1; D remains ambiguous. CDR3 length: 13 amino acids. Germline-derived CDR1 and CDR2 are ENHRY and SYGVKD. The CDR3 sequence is CAIGETGNTEAFF. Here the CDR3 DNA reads TGTGCCATCGGTGAGACGGGGAACACCGAAGCTTTCTTT.

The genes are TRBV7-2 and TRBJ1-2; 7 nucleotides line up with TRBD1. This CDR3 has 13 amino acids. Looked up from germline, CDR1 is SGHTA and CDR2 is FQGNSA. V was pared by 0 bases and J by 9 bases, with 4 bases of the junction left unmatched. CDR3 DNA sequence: TGTGCCAGCAGCTTAGCAGGGGGCGGGAGCTACACCTTC. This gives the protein CASSLAGGGSYTF. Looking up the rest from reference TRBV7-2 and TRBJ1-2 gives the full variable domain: GAGVSQSPSNKVTEKGKDVELRCDPISGHTALYWYRQSLGQGLEFLIYFQGNSAPDKSGLPSDRFSAERTGGSVSTLTIQRTQQEDSAVYLCASSLAGGGSYTFGSGTRLTVV.

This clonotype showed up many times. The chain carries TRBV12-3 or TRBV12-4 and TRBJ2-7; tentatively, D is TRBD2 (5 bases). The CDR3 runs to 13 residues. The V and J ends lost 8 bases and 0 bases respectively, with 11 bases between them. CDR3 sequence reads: CASLSGLSYEQYF. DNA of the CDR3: TGTGCCAGCCTCAGCGGACTCTCCTACGAGCAGTACTTC.

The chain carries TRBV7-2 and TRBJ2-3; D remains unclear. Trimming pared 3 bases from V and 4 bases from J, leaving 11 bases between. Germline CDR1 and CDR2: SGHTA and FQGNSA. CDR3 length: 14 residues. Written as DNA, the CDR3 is TGTGCCAGCAGCTTTGAAGGCCTCTCAGATACGCAGTATTTT. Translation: CASSFEGLSDTQYF.

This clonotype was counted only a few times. CDR3 sequence: CASRTSGGPFQETQYF. The CDR3 region has the DNA TGTGCCAGCAGGACTAGCGGGGGCCCCTTCCAAGAGACCCAGTACTTC. This sequence joins TRBV6-2 or TRBV6-3 and TRBJ2-5, with 12 bases lining up with TRBD2. CDR1 is MNHEY and CDR2 is SVGEGT in the germline V gene. J was trimmed by 1 base and V by 6 bases; bases with no gene match: 6. This CDR3 region has 16 residues.

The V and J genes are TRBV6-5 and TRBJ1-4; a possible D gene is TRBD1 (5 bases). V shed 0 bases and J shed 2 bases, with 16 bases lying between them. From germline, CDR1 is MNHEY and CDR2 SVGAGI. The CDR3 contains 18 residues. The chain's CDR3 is CASSYSNRRRGTNEKLFF. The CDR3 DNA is TGTGCCAGCAGTTACTCGAACAGGCGCCGAGGGACTAATGAAAAACTGTTTTTT.

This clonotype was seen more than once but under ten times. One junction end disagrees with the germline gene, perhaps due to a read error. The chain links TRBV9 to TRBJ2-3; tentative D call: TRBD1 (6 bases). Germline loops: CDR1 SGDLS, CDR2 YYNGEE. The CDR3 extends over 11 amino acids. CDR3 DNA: TGTGCAGTTGGGGCGACAGGTACGCAGTATTTT. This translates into CAVGATGTQYF.

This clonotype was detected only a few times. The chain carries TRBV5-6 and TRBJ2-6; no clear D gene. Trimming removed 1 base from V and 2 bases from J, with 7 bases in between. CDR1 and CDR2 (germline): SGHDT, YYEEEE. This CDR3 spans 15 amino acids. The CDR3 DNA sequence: TGTGCCAGCAGCTTGCTGCAGGCTGGGGCCAACGTCCTGACTTTC. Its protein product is CASSLLQAGANVLTF.

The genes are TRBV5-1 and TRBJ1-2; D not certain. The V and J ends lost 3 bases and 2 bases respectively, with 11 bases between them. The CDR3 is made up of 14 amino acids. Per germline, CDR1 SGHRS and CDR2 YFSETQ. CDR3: CASSWTPRNYGYTF. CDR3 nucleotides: TGCGCCAGCAGCTGGACCCCCAGGAACTATGGCTACACCTTC.

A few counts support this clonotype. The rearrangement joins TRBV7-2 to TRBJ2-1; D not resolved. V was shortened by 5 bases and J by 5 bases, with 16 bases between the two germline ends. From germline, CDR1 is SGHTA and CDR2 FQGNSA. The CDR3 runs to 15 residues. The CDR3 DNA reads TGTGCCAGCAGCCCCAAGCCGGACCCCCACAATGAGCAGTTCTTC. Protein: CASSPKPDPHNEQFF. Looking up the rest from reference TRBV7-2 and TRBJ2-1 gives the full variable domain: GAGVSQSPSNKVTEKGKDVELRCDPISGHTALYWYRQSLGQGLEFLIYFQGNSAPDKSGLPSDRFSAERTGGSVSTLTIQRTQQEDSAVYLCASSPKPDPHNEQFFGPGTRLTVL.

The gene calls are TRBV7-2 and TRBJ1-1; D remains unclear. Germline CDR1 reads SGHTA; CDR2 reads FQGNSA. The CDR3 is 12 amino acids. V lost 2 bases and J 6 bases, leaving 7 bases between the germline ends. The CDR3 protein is CASSLRYAEAFF. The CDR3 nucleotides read TGTGCCAGCAGCTTACGGTATGCTGAAGCTTTCTTT.

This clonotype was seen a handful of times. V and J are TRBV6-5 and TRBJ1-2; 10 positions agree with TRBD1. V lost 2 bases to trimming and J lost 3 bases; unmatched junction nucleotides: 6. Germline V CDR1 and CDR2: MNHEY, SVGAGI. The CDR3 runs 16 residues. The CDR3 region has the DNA TGTGCCAGCAGTTACCGCCGAGGACAGGGGGACTATGGCTACACCTTC. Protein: CASSYRRGQGDYGYTF.

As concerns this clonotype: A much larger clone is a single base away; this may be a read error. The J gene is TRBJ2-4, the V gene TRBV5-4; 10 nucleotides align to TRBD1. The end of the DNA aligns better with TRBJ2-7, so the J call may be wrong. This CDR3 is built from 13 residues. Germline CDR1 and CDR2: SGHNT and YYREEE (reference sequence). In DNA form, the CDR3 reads TGTGCCAGCAGCCAAGGGACAGGGGCCGAGCAGTACTTC. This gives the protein CASSQGTGAEQYF.

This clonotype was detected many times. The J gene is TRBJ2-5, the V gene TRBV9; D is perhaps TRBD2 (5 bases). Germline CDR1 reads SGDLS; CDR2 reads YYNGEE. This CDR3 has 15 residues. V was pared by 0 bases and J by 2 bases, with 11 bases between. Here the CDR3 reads CASSVVGSEQETQYF. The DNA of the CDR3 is TGTGCCAGCAGCGTAGTGGGTAGCGAACAAGAGACCCAGTACTTC.

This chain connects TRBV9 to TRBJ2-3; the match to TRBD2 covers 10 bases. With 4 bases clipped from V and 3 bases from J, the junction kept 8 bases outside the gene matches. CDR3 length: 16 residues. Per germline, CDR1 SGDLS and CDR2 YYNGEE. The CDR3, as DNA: TGTGCCAGCAGCCCCCCCGAAGCGGGGGGGACAGATACGCAGTATTTT. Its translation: CASSPPEAGGTDTQYF.

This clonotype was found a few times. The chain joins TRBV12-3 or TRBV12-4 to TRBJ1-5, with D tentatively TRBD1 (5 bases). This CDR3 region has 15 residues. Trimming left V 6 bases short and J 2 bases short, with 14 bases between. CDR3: CASSSIRDGNQPQHF. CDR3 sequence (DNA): TGTGCCAGCAGCTCGATTAGGGACGGCAATCAGCCCCAGCATTTT.